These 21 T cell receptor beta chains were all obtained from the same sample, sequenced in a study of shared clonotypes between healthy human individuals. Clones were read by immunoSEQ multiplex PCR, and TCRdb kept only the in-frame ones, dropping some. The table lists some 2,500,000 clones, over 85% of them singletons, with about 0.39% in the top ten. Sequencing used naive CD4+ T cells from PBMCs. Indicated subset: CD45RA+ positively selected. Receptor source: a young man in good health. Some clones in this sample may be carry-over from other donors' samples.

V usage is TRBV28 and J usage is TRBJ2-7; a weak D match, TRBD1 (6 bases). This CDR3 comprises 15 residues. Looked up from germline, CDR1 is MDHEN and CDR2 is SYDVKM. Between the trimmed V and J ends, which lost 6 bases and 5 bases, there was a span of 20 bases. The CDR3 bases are TGTGCCAGCAGCAGAGGGGACATCACCCGGCACGAGCAGTACTTC. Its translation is CASSRGDITRHEQYF.

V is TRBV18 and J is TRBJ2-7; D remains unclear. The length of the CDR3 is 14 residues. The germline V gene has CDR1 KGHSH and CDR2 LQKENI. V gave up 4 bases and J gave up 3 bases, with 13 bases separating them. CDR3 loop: CASSLGRSYYEQYF. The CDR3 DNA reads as TGTGCCAGCTCACTGGGCAGAAGTTACTACGAGCAGTACTTC.

The CDR3 DNA is TGTGCCAGCAGCCTGTCCCGAAGGGTTCTGAATGGCTACACCTTC. This codes for CASSLSRRVLNGYTF. This rearrangement joins TRBV5-4 to TRBJ1-2; D unclear. Germline V CDR1 and CDR2: SGHNT, YYREEE (reference sequence). The CDR3 is 15 amino acids. V was cut by 4 bases and J by 6 bases, with 19 bases left in between.

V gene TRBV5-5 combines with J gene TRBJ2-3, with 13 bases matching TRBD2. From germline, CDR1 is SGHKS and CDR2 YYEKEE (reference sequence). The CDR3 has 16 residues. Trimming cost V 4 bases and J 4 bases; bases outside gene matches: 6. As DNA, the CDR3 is TGTGCCAGCAGCACACTAGCGGGAGGGTCCCCAGATACGCAGTATTTT. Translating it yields CASSTLAGGSPDTQYF.

The CDR3 loop reads CASSHNKQSRGLQETQYF. CDR3 DNA: TGTGCCAGCAGTCATAATAAGCAATCCAGGGGTCTCCAAGAGACCCAGTACTTC. The J gene is TRBJ2-5, the V gene TRBV9; weak D call: TRBD1 (6 bases). V was pared by 5 bases and J by 1 base, with 24 bases between. CDR1 is SGDLS and CDR2 is YYNGEE in the germline V gene. The CDR3 has 18 residues.

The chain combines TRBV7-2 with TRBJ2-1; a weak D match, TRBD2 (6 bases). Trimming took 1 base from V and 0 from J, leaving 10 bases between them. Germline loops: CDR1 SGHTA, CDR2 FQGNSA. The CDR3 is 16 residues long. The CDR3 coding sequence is TGTGCCAGCAGCTTAGTTAGCGGTACCTCCTACAATGAGCAGTTCTTC. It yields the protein CASSLVSGTSYNEQFF.

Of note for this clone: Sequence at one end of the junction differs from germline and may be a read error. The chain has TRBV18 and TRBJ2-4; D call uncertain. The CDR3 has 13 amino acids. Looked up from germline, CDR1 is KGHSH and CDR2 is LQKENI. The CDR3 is CASSPLDRNIQYF. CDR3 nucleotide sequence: TGTGCCAGCTCTCCACTCGACCGAAACATTCAGTACTTC. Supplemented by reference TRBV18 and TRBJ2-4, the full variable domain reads NAGVMQNPRHLVRRRGQEARLRCSPMKGHSHVYWYRQLPEEGLKFMVYLQKENIIDESGMPKERFSAEFPKEGPSILRIQQVVRGDSAAYFCASSPLDRNIQYFGAGTRLSVL.

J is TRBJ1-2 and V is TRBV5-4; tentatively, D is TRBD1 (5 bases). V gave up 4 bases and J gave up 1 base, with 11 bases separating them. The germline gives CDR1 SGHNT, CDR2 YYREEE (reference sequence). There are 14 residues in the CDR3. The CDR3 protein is CASSQQAFNYGYTF. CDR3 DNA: TGTGCCAGCAGCCAACAGGCGTTTAACTATGGCTACACCTTC. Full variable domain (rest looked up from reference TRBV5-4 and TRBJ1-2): ETGVTQSPTHLIKTRGQQVTLRCSSQSGHNTVSWYQQALGQGPQFIFQYYREEENGRGNFPPRFSGLQFPNYSSELNVNALELDDSALYLCASSQQAFNYGYTFGSGTRLTVV.

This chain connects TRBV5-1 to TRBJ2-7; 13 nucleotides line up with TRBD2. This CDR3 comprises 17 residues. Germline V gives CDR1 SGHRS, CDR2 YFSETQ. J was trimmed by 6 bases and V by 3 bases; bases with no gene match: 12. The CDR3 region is CASSSGLAGLAATEQYF. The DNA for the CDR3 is TGCGCCAGCAGCTCGGGACTAGCGGGACTGGCCGCCACCGAGCAGTACTTC.

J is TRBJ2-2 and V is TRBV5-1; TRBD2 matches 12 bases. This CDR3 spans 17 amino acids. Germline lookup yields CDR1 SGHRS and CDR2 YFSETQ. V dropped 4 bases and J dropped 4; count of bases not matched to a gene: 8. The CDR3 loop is CASSLPTSGRSTGELFF. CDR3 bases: TGCGCCAGCAGCCTCCCCACTAGCGGGAGGTCCACCGGGGAGCTGTTTTTT.

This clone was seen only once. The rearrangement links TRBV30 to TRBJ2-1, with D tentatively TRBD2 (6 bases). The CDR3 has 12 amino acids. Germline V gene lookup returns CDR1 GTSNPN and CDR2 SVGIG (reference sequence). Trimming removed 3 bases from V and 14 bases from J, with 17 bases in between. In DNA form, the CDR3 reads TGTGCCTGGAGAGCGGGCCCCTGGAGAGAGTTCTTC. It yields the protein CAWRAGPWREFF. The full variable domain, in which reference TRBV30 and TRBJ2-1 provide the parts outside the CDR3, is SQTIHQWPATLVQPVGSPLSLECTVEGTSNPNLYWYRQAAGRGLQLLFYSVGIGQISSEVPQNLSASRPQDRQFILSSKKLLLSDSGFYLCAWRAGPWREFFGPGTRLTVL.

CDR3 protein: CASSSIKGGEEQFF. As DNA, the CDR3 is TGTGCCAGCAGTTCGATTAAGGGCGGGGAAGAGCAGTTCTTC. V usage is TRBV5-4 and J usage is TRBJ2-1; possible D gene TRBD2, 6 bases. The CDR3 has 14 residues. With 5 bases removed from V and 10 bases from J, the gap between germline ends came to 19 bases. Germline V CDR1 and CDR2: SGHNT, YYREEE (reference sequence).

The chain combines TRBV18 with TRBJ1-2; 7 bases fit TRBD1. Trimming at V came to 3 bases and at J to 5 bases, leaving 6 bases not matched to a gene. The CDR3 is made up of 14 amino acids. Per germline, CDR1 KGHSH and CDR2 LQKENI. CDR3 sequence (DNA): TGTGCCAGCTCACCTTCTCAGACAGGGTATGGCTACACCTTC. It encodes CASSPSQTGYGYTF.

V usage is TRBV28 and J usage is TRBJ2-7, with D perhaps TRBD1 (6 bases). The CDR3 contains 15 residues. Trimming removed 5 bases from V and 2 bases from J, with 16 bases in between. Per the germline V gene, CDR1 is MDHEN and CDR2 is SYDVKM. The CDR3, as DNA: TGTGCCAGCAGTGTCGGGACACAACCACCCTACGAGCAGTACTTC. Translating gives CASSVGTQPPYEQYF.

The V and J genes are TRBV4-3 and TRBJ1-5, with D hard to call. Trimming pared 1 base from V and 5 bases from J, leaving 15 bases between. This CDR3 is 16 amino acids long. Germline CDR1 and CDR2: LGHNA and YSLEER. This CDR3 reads CASSQVYNRFDQPQHF. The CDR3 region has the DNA TGCGCCAGCAGCCAAGTTTATAATCGGTTCGATCAGCCCCAGCATTTT.

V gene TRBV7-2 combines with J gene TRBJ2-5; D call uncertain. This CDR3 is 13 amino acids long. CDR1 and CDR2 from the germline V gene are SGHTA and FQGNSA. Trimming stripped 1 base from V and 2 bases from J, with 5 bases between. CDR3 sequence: CASSLEQQETQYF. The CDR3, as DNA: TGTGCCAGCAGCTTAGAACAGCAAGAGACCCAGTACTTC.

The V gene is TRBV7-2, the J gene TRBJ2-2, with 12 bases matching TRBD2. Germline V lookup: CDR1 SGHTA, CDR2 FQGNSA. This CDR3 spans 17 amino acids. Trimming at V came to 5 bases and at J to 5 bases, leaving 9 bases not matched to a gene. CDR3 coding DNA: TGTGCCAGCAGCCCAGGGGGGCTAGCGGGAGGGACCGGGGAGCTGTTTTTT. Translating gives CASSPGGLAGGTGELFF.

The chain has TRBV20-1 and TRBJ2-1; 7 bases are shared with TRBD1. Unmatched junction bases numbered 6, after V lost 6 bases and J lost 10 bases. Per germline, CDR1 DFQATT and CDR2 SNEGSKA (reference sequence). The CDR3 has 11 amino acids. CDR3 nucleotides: TGCAGTGCGGGACAGCCTCTCGAGCAGTTCTTC. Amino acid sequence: CSAGQPLEQFF.

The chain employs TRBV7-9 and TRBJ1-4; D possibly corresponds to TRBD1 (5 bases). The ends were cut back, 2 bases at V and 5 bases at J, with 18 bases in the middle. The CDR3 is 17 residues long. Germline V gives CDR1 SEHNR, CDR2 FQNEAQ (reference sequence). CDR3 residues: CASSLTGGAGRNEKLFF. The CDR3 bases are TGTGCCAGCAGCTTAACTGGTGGGGCAGGGCGAAATGAAAAACTGTTTTTT. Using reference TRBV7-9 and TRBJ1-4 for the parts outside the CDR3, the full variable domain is DTGVSQNPRHKITKRGQNVTFRCDPISEHNRLYWYRQTLGQGPEFLTYFQNEAQLEKSRLLSDRFSAERPKGSFSTLEIQRTEQGDSAMYLCASSLTGGAGRNEKLFFGSGTQLSVL.

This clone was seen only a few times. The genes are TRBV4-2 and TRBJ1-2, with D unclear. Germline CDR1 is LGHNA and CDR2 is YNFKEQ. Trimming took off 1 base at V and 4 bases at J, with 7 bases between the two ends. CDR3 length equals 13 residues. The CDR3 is CASSQGRRYGYTF. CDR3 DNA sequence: TGTGCCAGCAGCCAAGGCAGGCGCTATGGCTACACCTTC.

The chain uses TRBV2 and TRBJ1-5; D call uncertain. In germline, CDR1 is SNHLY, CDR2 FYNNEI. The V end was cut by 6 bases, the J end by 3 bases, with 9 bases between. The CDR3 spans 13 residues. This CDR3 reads CASRDGYNQPQHF. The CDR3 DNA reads TGTGCCAGCAGAGACGGATACAATCAGCCCCAGCATTTT. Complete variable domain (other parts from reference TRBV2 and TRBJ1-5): EPEVTQTPSHQVTQMGQEVILRCVPISNHLYFYWYRQILGQKVEFLVSFYNNEISEKSEIFDDQFSVERPDGSNFTLKIRSTKLEDSAMYFCASRDGYNQPQHFGDGTRLSIL.